The 23 T cell receptor beta chains below were found in one sample sequenced in a study of T cell repertoires in cytomegalovirus infection. Which antigens these TCRs recognize remains unknown. MiXCR was run by TCRdb on the reads, yielding one entry per CDR3 protein. The profile covers approximately 280,000 distinct CDR3 sequences, with less than 25% appearing a single time and approximately 20% taken by the ten largest. Material: cultured PBMCs, obtained from culture after CMV antigen stimulation. These receptors came from a human donor in good health (CMV status not recorded). Some clones in this sample may be carry-over from other donors' samples.

This clonotype occurred a few times. This chain uses TRBV7-2 with TRBJ2-1, with TRBD2 identical over 13 bases. This CDR3 contains 17 residues. The germline CDR1 and CDR2 sequences are SGHTA and FQGNSA. The ends lost 1 base at V and 6 bases at J; junction bases unmatched: 6. The CDR3: CASSLVLAGGPGNEQFF. CDR3 in DNA: TGTGCCAGCAGCTTAGTACTAGCGGGAGGGCCGGGCAATGAGCAGTTCTTC.

This clonotype was picked up a small number of times. This chain joins TRBV7-2 and TRBJ2-1; weak D call: TRBD2 (5 bases). The germline V gene has CDR1 SGHTA and CDR2 FQGNSA. Between the trimmed V and J ends, which lost 5 bases and 15 bases, there was a span of 20 bases. CDR3 size: 13 residues. The CDR3 spells CASSARAAVRGFF. CDR3 in DNA: TGTGCCAGCAGCGCACGGGCCGCCGTTCGGGGGTTCTTC.

The chain links TRBV7-9 to TRBJ1-2; no reliable D call. CDR3 size: 14 residues. With 1 base removed from V and 3 bases from J, the gap between germline ends came to 9 bases. From germline, CDR1 is SEHNR and CDR2 FQNEAQ (reference sequence). The CDR3, as DNA: TGTGCCAGCAGCTTAGGCAGGACTGACTATGGCTACACCTTC. It is translated as CASSLGRTDYGYTF. The full variable domain, in which reference TRBV7-9 and TRBJ1-2 provide the parts outside the CDR3, is DTGVSQNPRHKITKRGQNVTFRCDPISEHNRLYWYRQTLGQGPEFLTYFQNEAQLEKSRLLSDRFSAERPKGSFSTLEIQRTEQGDSAMYLCASSLGRTDYGYTFGSGTRLTVV.

This clonotype was found many times. The V gene is TRBV6-1, the J gene TRBJ1-3; D remains unclear. The CDR3 has 16 amino acids. From germline, CDR1 is MNHNS and CDR2 SASEGT. Trimming cost V 6 bases and J 1 base, with 16 bases left between them. Here the CDR3 reads CASSVRSEGSGNTIYF. CDR3 coding DNA: TGTGCCAGCAGCGTTAGAAGCGAGGGATCTGGAAACACCATATATTTT.

Only a few counts were recorded for this clonotype. The chain links TRBV12-3 or TRBV12-4 to TRBJ2-7; perhaps TRBD1 as D (6 bases). The CDR3 consists of 13 residues. Trimming cost V 6 bases and J 5 bases, with 14 bases left between them. CDR3 region: CASSKVQGNEQYF. In DNA, the CDR3 is TGTGCCAGCAGCAAAGTCCAGGGGAACGAGCAGTACTTC.

Remarks on this clonotype: At one of its ends the junction is not consistent with the germline gene, which may arise from a read error. This rearrangement joins TRBV12-3 or TRBV12-4 to TRBJ2-5, with 8 nucleotides matching TRBD1. This CDR3 region has 15 residues. This CDR3 reads CANSRARQGQETQYF. The DNA for the CDR3 is TGTGCCAACAGTCGGGCCCGACAGGGGCAAGAGACCCAGTACTTC.

The gene calls are TRBV29-1 and TRBJ2-5, with D perhaps matching TRBD2 (6 bases). This CDR3 spans 16 amino acids. Trimming left V 6 bases short and J 5 bases short, with 25 bases between. Germline CDR1 and CDR2: SQVTM and ANQGSEA. CDR3 sequence reads: CSVSWGVSQGRETQYF. The DNA for the CDR3 is TGCAGCGTAAGCTGGGGGGTCTCACAAGGAAGGGAGACCCAGTACTTC.

The chain joins TRBV20-1 to TRBJ1-4; the match to TRBD1 covers 10 bases. After removal of 5 bases from V and 6 bases from J, the junction contained 3 bases not matched to a gene. Germline V CDR1 and CDR2: DFQATT, SNEGSKA (reference sequence). This CDR3 has 13 residues. CDR3 sequence reads: CSALTGGYEKLFF. CDR3 nucleotide sequence: TGCAGTGCTCTGACAGGGGGCTATGAAAAACTGTTTTTT.

The CDR3 DNA follows: TGTGCCAGCAGCGGAGGGGGGGCCGGACCTGAAGCTTTCTTT. Translating gives CASSGGGAGPEAFF. The rearrangement joins TRBV2 to TRBJ1-1, with D possibly matching TRBD1 (6 bases). V gave up 6 bases and J gave up 6 bases, with 17 bases separating them. The CDR3 extends over 14 amino acids. The germline V gene encodes CDR1 SNHLY and CDR2 FYNNEI.

This clonotype was found many times. The chain recombines TRBV7-2 with TRBJ1-2, with D uncertain. The germline CDR1 and CDR2 sequences are SGHTA and FQGNSA. The CDR3 has 14 amino acids. Trimming pared 4 bases from V and 4 bases from J, leaving 13 bases between. The CDR3 sequence: CASSSEGLPYGYTF. The CDR3 DNA reads as TGTGCCAGCAGCTCGGAGGGCCTACCCTATGGCTACACCTTC.

The chain carries TRBV9 and TRBJ2-7; 7 nucleotides line up with TRBD1. Germline CDR1 reads SGDLS; CDR2 reads YYNGEE. There are 14 residues in the CDR3. Unmatched junction bases numbered 9, after V lost 4 bases and J lost 5 bases. CDR3 amino acids: CASSTTGVNNEQYF. The CDR3 nucleotides read TGTGCCAGCAGCACAACAGGGGTAAATAACGAGCAGTACTTC.

Worth noting for this clonotype: Compared with germline, one end of the junction differs, possibly owing to a read error. V gene TRBV5-6 combines with J gene TRBJ1-1; no firm D call. This CDR3 region has 13 residues. The germline CDR1 and CDR2 sequences are SGHDT and YYEEEE. This CDR3 is CASSWDLNTEALF. The CDR3 DNA reads TGTGCCAGCAGCTGGGATTTGAACACTGAAGCTCTCTTT. The full variable domain, completed using reference TRBV5-6 and TRBJ1-1, is DAGVTQSPTHLIKTRGQQVTLRCSPKSGHDTVSWYQQALGQGPQFIFQYYEEEERQRGNFPDRFSGHQFPNYSSELNVNALLLGDSALYLCASSWDLNTEALFGQGTRLTVV.

This clonotype was counted a few times. The chain carries TRBV6-2 or TRBV6-3 and TRBJ1-1; D is undetermined. The CDR3 totals 13 residues. Trimming took off 7 bases at V and 4 bases at J, with 13 bases between the two ends. Germline CDR1 reads MNHEY; CDR2 reads SVGEGT. CDR3 coding DNA: TGTGCCAGCATTGACGGGTCCCGCACTGAAGCTTTCTTT. Translation: CASIDGSRTEAFF.

The table lists this clonotype with a few counts. The CDR3 reads CASSEGSGVRTDTQYF. The DNA for the CDR3 is TGCGCCAGCAGTGAAGGTTCCGGAGTTAGGACAGATACGCAGTATTTT. V usage is TRBV10-2 and J usage is TRBJ2-3; D unresolved. Germline lookup yields CDR1 WSHSY and CDR2 SAAADI. This CDR3 has 16 amino acids. Between the trimmed V and J ends, which lost 3 bases and 3 bases, there was a span of 16 bases.

This clonotype was recorded a few times. V gene TRBV20-1 combines with J gene TRBJ2-7; D is uncertain. The CDR3 consists of 10 residues. V was cut by 2 bases and J by 4 bases, with 3 bases left in between. Germline V gene data show CDR1 as DFQATT and CDR2 as SNEGSKA (reference sequence). CDR3 region: CSARLYEQYF. In DNA, the CDR3 is TGCAGTGCTAGATTATACGAGCAGTACTTC.

This clonotype has a handful of counts. The chain links TRBV4-1 to TRBJ2-7; a possible D gene is TRBD2 (6 bases). CDR3 size: 15 residues. Germline CDR1 is MGHRA and CDR2 is YSYEKL. Trimming shortened V by 3 bases and J by 5 bases, and 17 bases separated the two germline ends. CDR3: CASSQSGLRRDEQYV. As DNA, the CDR3 is TGCGCCAGCAGCCAGTCTGGACTAAGACGAGACGAGCAGTACGTC.

The rearrangement joins TRBV24-1 to TRBJ2-3; 12 nucleotides match TRBD1. The CDR3 length is 15 residues. Germline trimming cut 4 bases from V and 6 bases from J; bases unmatched to any gene: 4. Germline CDR1 is KGHDR and CDR2 is SFDVKD. In DNA, the CDR3 is TGTGCCACCAGTGACCCGGGACAGGGGGCCGATACGCAGTATTTT. Residues: CATSDPGQGADTQYF.

This clonotype was seen a handful of times. V gene TRBV10-2 combines with J gene TRBJ2-3, with D perhaps matching TRBD1 or TRBD2 (5 bases each). Trimming cost V 4 bases and J 1 base, with 12 bases left between them. Germline loops: CDR1 WSHSY, CDR2 SAAADI. This CDR3 spans 15 amino acids. DNA of the CDR3: TGCGCCAGCAGTGCTCTCAGGGACGGCACAGATACGCAGTATTTT. It translates to CASSALRDGTDTQYF.

This sequence joins TRBV5-1 and TRBJ2-1; 8 positions agree with TRBD1. J was trimmed by 13 bases and V by 3 bases; bases with no gene match: 9. Germline assignment: CDR1 SGHRS and CDR2 YFSETQ. The CDR3 sequence is 13 residues long. CDR3 bases: TGCGCCAGCAGCTCTGGACAGGGTTCTTTACAGTTCTTC. This codes for CASSSGQGSLQFF.

The chain carries TRBV30 and TRBJ1-5, with D unclear. Germline V lookup: CDR1 GTSNPN, CDR2 SVGIG (reference sequence). The V gene lost 1 base and the J gene lost 0 bases, with 7 bases spanning the gap. This CDR3 contains 14 residues. The CDR3 DNA sequence: TGTGCCTGGAGTGAACGGGATAGCAATCAGCCCCAGCATTTT. This gives the protein CAWSERDSNQPQHF.

Only a few counts were recorded for this clonotype. J is TRBJ1-5 and V is TRBV28; D possibly corresponds to TRBD1 (6 bases). This CDR3 has 14 residues. V gave up 10 bases and J gave up 4 bases, with 17 bases separating them. Germline lookup yields CDR1 MDHEN and CDR2 SYDVKM. The CDR3 DNA reads TGTGCCATCAGGGGACCGGGGGGAAATCAGCCCCAGCATTTT. This translates into CAIRGPGGNQPQHF.

This clonotype has only a few counts. The V call is TRBV14, the J call TRBJ2-7, with 7 bases identical to TRBD1. Germline V gene data show CDR1 as SGHDN and CDR2 as FVKESK. This CDR3 contains 14 residues. Trimming cost V 0 bases and J 5 bases; bases outside gene matches: 4. This CDR3 is CASSQEGQGDEQYF. Written as DNA, the CDR3 is TGTGCCAGCAGCCAAGAAGGGCAGGGGGACGAGCAGTACTTC.

As regards this clonotype: One end of the junction is discordant with germline, which a read error may explain. The chain combines TRBV6-6 with TRBJ2-1; TRBD2 matches at 7 bases. There are 15 residues in the CDR3. Looked up from germline, CDR1 is MNHNY and CDR2 is SVGAGI (reference sequence). The CDR3 region has the DNA TGTGCCAGCAGGGGGCCCCGGGACTACCTCCTTGAGCAGTCCTTC. Translated: CASRGPRDYLLEQSF.